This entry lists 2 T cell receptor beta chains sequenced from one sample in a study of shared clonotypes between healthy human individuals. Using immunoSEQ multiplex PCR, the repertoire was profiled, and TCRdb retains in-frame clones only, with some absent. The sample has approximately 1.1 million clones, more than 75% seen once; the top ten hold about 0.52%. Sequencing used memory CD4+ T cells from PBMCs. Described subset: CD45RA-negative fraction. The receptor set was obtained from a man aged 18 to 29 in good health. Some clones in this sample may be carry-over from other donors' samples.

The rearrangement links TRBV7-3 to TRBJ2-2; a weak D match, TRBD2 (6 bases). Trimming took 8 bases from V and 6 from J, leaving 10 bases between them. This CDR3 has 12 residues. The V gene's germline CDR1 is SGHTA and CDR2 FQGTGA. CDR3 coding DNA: TGTGCCAGCGGGAGGTCCGCCGGGGAGCTGTTTTTT. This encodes CASGRSAGELFF.

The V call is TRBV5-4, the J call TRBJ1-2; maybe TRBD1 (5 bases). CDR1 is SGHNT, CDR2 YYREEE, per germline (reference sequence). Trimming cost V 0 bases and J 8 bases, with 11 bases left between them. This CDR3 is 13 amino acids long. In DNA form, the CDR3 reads TGTGCCAGCAGCTTGGGATCCGGGGACGGCTACACCTTC. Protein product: CASSLGSGDGYTF.